A single sample is the source of the 21 T cell receptor beta chains below, sequenced in a study of control samples from healthy donors and cancer patients. TCRdb keeps only in-frame clones here, not all; method: immunoSEQ multiplex PCR. The profile shows some 70,000 clones, 83% of them singletons. The sequenced material came from blood. The receptors here all came from a man in his fifties or sixties in good health.

V is TRBV28 and J is TRBJ2-5; the match to TRBD2 covers 10 bases. Losses at the gene ends were 3 bases for V and 3 bases for J; bases not matched to a gene: 7. The CDR3 covers 16 residues. Per the germline V gene, CDR1 is MDHEN and CDR2 is SYDVKM. The CDR3 nucleotides are TGTGCCAGCAGTTTTGGGGGGGGGACTAGCGAAGAGACCCAGTACTTC. It encodes CASSFGGGTSEETQYF.

This clone was counted many times. The V call is TRBV9, the J call TRBJ2-1; 10 bases agree with TRBD2. This CDR3 is built from 16 residues. Germline loops: CDR1 SGDLS, CDR2 YYNGEE. V gave up 4 bases and J gave up 4 bases; unmatched junction bases: 8. The CDR3 here is CASSTTLAGFYNEQFF. The CDR3 coding sequence is TGTGCCAGCAGCACCACACTAGCGGGATTTTACAATGAGCAGTTCTTC.

J is TRBJ2-7 and V is TRBV3-1 (or the pseudogene TRBV3-2), with a possible D match to TRBD1 (5 bases). Between the trimmed V and J ends, which lost 1 base and 2 bases, there was a span of 9 bases. This CDR3 spans 14 amino acids. The germline V gene has CDR1 LGHDT and CDR2 YNNKEL (reference sequence). CDR3 bases: TGTGCCAGCAGCCAAGGGCAGGGTCCCTACGAGCAGTACTTC. Translation: CASSQGQGPYEQYF.

The chain has TRBV4-2 and TRBJ1-2, with a weak D call TRBD1 (5 bases). Germline V gene lookup returns CDR1 LGHNA and CDR2 YNFKEQ. The CDR3 covers 15 residues. V lost 0 bases and J lost 4, with 12 bases in between. The CDR3 loop is CASSQDQGAAYGYTF. The CDR3 DNA sequence: TGTGCCAGCAGCCAAGACCAGGGAGCAGCCTATGGCTACACCTTC.

This rearrangement joins TRBV9 to TRBJ1-1; D is undetermined. Germline values: CDR1 SGDLS, CDR2 YYNGEE. The CDR3 is 13 residues long. Trimming pared 7 bases from V and 0 bases from J, leaving 10 bases between. CDR3 region: CASGLDLNTEAFF. The DNA of the CDR3 is TGTGCCAGCGGATTGGACCTGAACACTGAAGCTTTCTTT.

The chain couples TRBV4-2 to TRBJ2-1, with 7 positions matching TRBD2. The CDR3 runs 16 residues. Germline values: CDR1 LGHNA, CDR2 YNFKEQ. Trimming cost V 1 base and J 6 bases; bases outside gene matches: 9. CDR3 in amino acids: CASSQGEGGPFNEQFF. The CDR3 DNA is TGTGCCAGCAGCCAAGGGGAGGGAGGGCCGTTCAATGAGCAGTTCTTC.

The J gene is TRBJ2-7, the V gene TRBV2, with TRBD1 identical over 7 bases. CDR3 length: 15 amino acids. The germline V gene has CDR1 SNHLY and CDR2 FYNNEI. The J segment lost 4 bases and the V segment lost 5 bases, leaving 11 bases of the junction unmatched. The CDR3, as DNA: TGTGCCAGCAGTAGACAGGGCGGGTTTTCGTACGAGCAGTACTTC. It encodes CASSRQGGFSYEQYF.

The J gene is TRBJ2-7, the V gene TRBV9; 10 bases match TRBD2. With 0 bases clipped from V and 4 bases from J, the junction kept 4 bases outside the gene matches. Germline CDR1 SGDLS, CDR2 YYNGEE. The CDR3 length is 15 residues. CDR3 nucleotide sequence: TGTGCCAGCAGCGTAGGTCTAGCGGGGGCATACGAGCAGTACTTC. Its translation is CASSVGLAGAYEQYF.

V usage is TRBV6-1 and J usage is TRBJ1-2; 8 nucleotides match TRBD1. This CDR3 spans 14 amino acids. Germline-derived CDR1 and CDR2 are MNHNS and SASEGT. Unmatched junction bases numbered 4, after V lost 1 base and J lost 6 bases. The CDR3 loop is CASSEVAGQDGYTF. CDR3 coding DNA: TGTGCCAGCAGTGAAGTGGCGGGACAGGATGGCTACACCTTC.

The gene calls are TRBV6-4 and TRBJ2-3, with D tentatively TRBD2 (5 bases). Deletions cut 3 bases from V and 7 bases from J, with 11 bases between. The CDR3 length is 13 residues. Germline values: CDR1 MRHNA, CDR2 SNTAGT. CDR3 sequence reads: CASSEGAANTQYF. The CDR3 nucleotides are TGTGCCAGCAGTGAGGGAGCGGCTAATACGCAGTATTTT.

The chain has TRBV19 and TRBJ1-3; tentatively, D is TRBD1 (5 bases). V lost 5 bases and J 0 bases, leaving 8 bases between the germline ends. The length of the CDR3 is 14 residues. Germline V CDR1 and CDR2: LNHDA, SQIVND (reference sequence). The CDR3 spells CASSSGASGNTIYF. The CDR3 DNA reads TGTGCCAGTAGTTCCGGGGCCTCTGGAAACACCATATATTTT.

This chain joins TRBV5-1 and TRBJ1-2; 9 bases align to TRBD1. CDR3 length equals 14 residues. Germline trimming cut 4 bases from V and 5 bases from J; bases unmatched to any gene: 6. From germline, CDR1 is SGHRS and CDR2 YFSETQ. The CDR3 DNA sequence: TGCGCCAGCAGCGAGGGACAGGGCGGGTATGGCTACACCTTC. Residues: CASSEGQGGYGYTF. The variable domain in full, with the rest retrieved from reference TRBV5-1 and TRBJ1-2, is KAGVTQTPRYLIKTRGQQVTLSCSPISGHRSVSWYQQTPGQGLQFLFEYFSETQRNKGNFPGRFSGRQFSNSRSEMNVSTLELGDSALYLCASSEGQGGYGYTFGSGTRLTVV.

This clone has just a few counts. The chain links TRBV7-8 to TRBJ2-7, with 7 positions matching TRBD2. V shed 2 bases, J shed 0 bases, and the junction held 4 bases outside the gene matches. Germline V gene sequence: CDR1 SGHVS, CDR2 FQNEAQ. The CDR3 runs to 15 residues. Here the CDR3 reads CASSLKREASYEQYF. CDR3 nucleotides: TGTGCCAGCAGCTTAAAACGGGAGGCCTCCTACGAGCAGTACTTC.

The J gene is TRBJ1-2, the V gene TRBV3-1 (or the pseudogene TRBV3-2); no reliable D call. CDR3 length: 12 amino acids. The V and J ends lost 2 bases and 8 bases respectively, with 9 bases between them. From germline, CDR1 is LGHDT and CDR2 YNNKEL (reference sequence). CDR3 residues: CASSQWLGGYTF. As DNA, the CDR3 is TGTGCCAGCAGCCAATGGTTGGGGGGCTACACCTTC.

The chain is built from TRBV7-7 and TRBJ2-1; 7 nucleotides match TRBD2. The CDR3 extends over 15 amino acids. Germline loops: CDR1 SSHAT, CDR2 FNYEAQ (reference sequence). V lost 5 bases, J lost 1 base, and 5 bases stayed unmatched. CDR3: CASSKASGSYNEQFF. The CDR3 nucleotides read TGTGCCAGCAGCAAAGCTAGCGGATCCTACAATGAGCAGTTCTTC. The full variable domain, completed using reference TRBV7-7 and TRBJ2-1, is GAGVSQSPRYKVTKRGQDVTLRCDPISSHATLYWYQQALGQGPEFLTYFNYEAQPDKSGLPSDRFSAERPEGSISTLTIQRTEQRDSAMYRCASSKASGSYNEQFFGPGTRLTVL.

The chain combines TRBV28 with TRBJ2-5; D gene unclear. This CDR3 is built from 12 residues. Germline-derived CDR1 and CDR2 are MDHEN and SYDVKM. Trimming removed 5 bases from V and 9 bases from J, with 13 bases in between. This chain's CDR3 is CASSPQLVAQYF. The CDR3 bases are TGTGCCAGCAGTCCACAGTTGGTGGCCCAGTACTTC.

The chain uses TRBV7-7 and TRBJ2-5, with 9 bases lining up with TRBD2. CDR3 length equals 15 residues. Germline V gene data show CDR1 as SSHAT and CDR2 as FNYEAQ (reference sequence). Trimming at V came to 1 base and at J to 3 bases, leaving 3 bases not matched to a gene. The chain's CDR3 is CASSLGLAAEETQYF. The CDR3 DNA sequence: TGTGCCAGCAGCTTAGGACTAGCGGCTGAAGAGACCCAGTACTTC. The whole variable domain, filled in from reference TRBV7-7 and TRBJ2-5, reads GAGVSQSPRYKVTKRGQDVTLRCDPISSHATLYWYQQALGQGPEFLTYFNYEAQPDKSGLPSDRFSAERPEGSISTLTIQRTEQRDSAMYRCASSLGLAAEETQYFGPGTRLLVL.

This rearrangement joins TRBV11-2 to TRBJ2-7, with D possibly matching TRBD2 (5 bases). Germline CDR1 SGHAT, CDR2 FQNNGV. The CDR3 spans 13 residues. V shed 3 bases and J shed 0 bases, with 6 bases lying between them. The chain's CDR3 is CASSFGDSYEQYF. CDR3 DNA sequence: TGTGCCAGCAGCTTCGGGGACTCCTACGAGCAGTACTTC.

The chain combines TRBV4-1 with TRBJ1-1; TRBD1 matches at 9 bases. The CDR3 is made up of 15 amino acids. Trimming removed 3 bases from V and 5 bases from J; junction bases left unmatched: 7. The V gene's germline CDR1 is MGHRA and CDR2 YSYEKL. CDR3 sequence reads: CASSQDGDRVTEAFF. DNA for the CDR3: TGCGCCAGCAGCCAGGATGGGGACAGGGTGACTGAAGCTTTCTTT.

The gene calls are TRBV20-1 and TRBJ1-2; D is unclear. The germline V and J ends were trimmed by 2 bases and 4 bases, with 5 bases remaining between them. This CDR3 spans 11 amino acids. Per the germline V gene, CDR1 is DFQATT and CDR2 is SNEGSKA (reference sequence). The CDR3 sequence is CSARPIYGYTF. CDR3 nucleotides: TGCAGTGCTAGACCGATCTATGGCTACACCTTC.

This clone was seen just once. This chain uses TRBV12-3 or TRBV12-4 with TRBJ2-7; tentatively, D is TRBD1 (6 bases). V lost 3 bases and J 3 bases, leaving 9 bases between the germline ends. The CDR3 totals 13 residues. CDR3 in amino acids: CASSLGHSYEQYF. For the CDR3, the DNA is TGTGCCAGCAGTTTGGGACATAGCTACGAGCAGTACTTC.